A single sample is the source of the 31 T cell receptor beta chains below, sequenced in a study of blood T cell repertoires in COVID-19. Clones were read by immunoSEQ multiplex PCR, and TCRdb kept only the in-frame ones, dropping some. The sample includes about 110,000 clones, roughly 80% of them seen just once. Sequencing used peripheral blood. These receptor sequences come from a man aged 65-85 years with active or convalescent COVID-19.

V and J are TRBV7-2 and TRBJ2-4; weak D call: TRBD2 (6 bases). V dropped 6 bases and J dropped 6 bases, with 21 bases sitting between them. This CDR3 is built from 16 residues. CDR1 is SGHTA and CDR2 is FQGNSA in the germline V gene. The CDR3 reads CASRRGTLSLGNIQYF. Written as DNA, the CDR3 is TGTGCCAGCAGAAGAGGGACTCTTTCTCTTGGAAACATTCAGTACTTC.

DNA of the CDR3: TGCAGCGTTGCTGCGCTTGGCTACGAGCAGTACTTC. Its protein product is CSVAALGYEQYF. V gene TRBV29-1 combines with J gene TRBJ2-7, with D uncertain. Germline values: CDR1 SQVTM, CDR2 ANQGSEA. The ends were cut back, 4 bases at V and 3 bases at J, with 10 bases in the middle. There are 12 residues in the CDR3.

This clone was seen once. This chain uses TRBV7-9 with TRBJ2-7, with 10 bases fitting TRBD1. There are 16 residues in the CDR3. Germline loops: CDR1 SEHNR, CDR2 FQNEAQ (reference sequence). V was pared by 1 base and J by 1 base, with 4 bases of the junction left unmatched. CDR3 coding DNA: TGTGCCAGCAGCTTAGGCGGGGGACAGGGGTCCTACGAGCAGTACTTC. The encoded protein is CASSLGGGQGSYEQYF.

The chain carries TRBV7-9 and TRBJ1-4; D unresolved. The ends were cut back, 1 base at V and 6 bases at J, with 9 bases in the middle. In germline, CDR1 is SEHNR, CDR2 FQNEAQ (reference sequence). This CDR3 contains 14 residues. The CDR3 loop reads CASSLGVADEKLFF. Here the CDR3 DNA reads TGTGCCAGCAGCTTAGGAGTTGCTGATGAAAAACTGTTTTTT.

The chain links TRBV24-1 to TRBJ2-7; a possible D gene is TRBD2 (6 bases). Trimming pared 4 bases from V and 2 bases from J, leaving 14 bases between. This CDR3 comprises 15 residues. Germline assignment: CDR1 KGHDR and CDR2 SFDVKD. The CDR3, as DNA: TGTGCCACCAGTGACCCCGCGGGATCCCCCTACGAGCAGTACTTC. Its translation: CATSDPAGSPYEQYF.

This clone was recorded once. The J gene is TRBJ2-3, the V gene TRBV24-1; a possible D gene is TRBD2 (7 bases). The V gene lost 6 bases and the J gene lost 2 bases, with 11 bases spanning the gap. The CDR3 covers 14 residues. In germline, CDR1 is KGHDR, CDR2 SFDVKD. The CDR3 coding sequence is TGTGCCACCAGTAGGGGGGGACCCACAGATACGCAGTATTTT. Its protein product is CATSRGGPTDTQYF.

In this sample, this clone turned up a few times. The chain has TRBV19 and TRBJ2-5; possibly TRBD1 for D (5 bases). The CDR3 is 14 amino acids. CDR1 and CDR2 from the germline V gene are LNHDA and SQIVND (reference sequence). The germline V and J ends were trimmed by 3 bases and 1 base, with 9 bases remaining between them. This CDR3 is CASSMQGPQETQYF. The DNA for the CDR3 is TGTGCCAGTAGTATGCAGGGTCCCCAAGAGACCCAGTACTTC.

This clone showed up just a few times. The chain has TRBV20-1 and TRBJ2-1; D is possibly TRBD2 (5 bases). Trimming stripped 7 bases from V and 0 bases from J, with 13 bases between. The CDR3 length is 14 residues. Per the germline V gene, CDR1 is DFQATT and CDR2 is SNEGSKA (reference sequence). The CDR3 region is CSGSGGISYNEQFF. The CDR3 DNA is TGCAGTGGTAGTGGAGGAATCTCCTACAATGAGCAGTTCTTC.

The chain has TRBV19 and TRBJ2-1; D call uncertain. The CDR3 extends over 15 amino acids. V lost 0 bases and J lost 4, with 10 bases in between. Germline lookup yields CDR1 LNHDA and CDR2 SQIVND (reference sequence). The CDR3 bases are TGTGCCAGTAGTATAGATTCGGTTACGTACAATGAGCAGTTCTTC. Its translation is CASSIDSVTYNEQFF.

The chain links TRBV3-1 (or the pseudogene TRBV3-2) to TRBJ1-4; TRBD1 matches at 7 bases. This CDR3 spans 16 amino acids. The V gene end was trimmed by 0 bases and the J gene end by 7 bases; junction bases not matched to a gene: 8. The germline V gene has CDR1 LGHDT and CDR2 YNNKEL (reference sequence). This CDR3 reads CASSQDTGARGEKLFF. Here the CDR3 DNA reads TGTGCCAGCAGCCAAGACACAGGGGCCCGGGGTGAAAAACTGTTTTTT.

The chain employs TRBV30 and TRBJ2-3; no clear D. The germline V and J ends were trimmed by 5 bases and 2 bases, with 8 bases remaining between them. Germline lookup yields CDR1 GTSNPN and CDR2 SVGIG (reference sequence). The CDR3 is 12 amino acids. DNA of the CDR3: TGTGCCTGGGGATACTCCACAGATACGCAGTATTTT. Its protein is CAWGYSTDTQYF.

Here the CDR3 reads CASSPVVAGEDTGELFF. In DNA form, the CDR3 reads TGTGCCAGCTCACCGGTCGTAGCGGGAGAGGACACCGGGGAGCTGTTTTTT. This chain connects TRBV18 to TRBJ2-2; 9 bases are a match to TRBD2. This CDR3 has 17 amino acids. Per germline, CDR1 KGHSH and CDR2 LQKENI. The junction had 8 bases not matched to a gene; V was cut back by 3 bases and J by 3 bases.

The rearrangement joins TRBV7-9 to TRBJ1-6, with D uncertain. Trimming pared 2 bases from V and 7 bases from J, leaving 12 bases between. The germline gives CDR1 SEHNR, CDR2 FQNEAQ (reference sequence). This CDR3 is built from 15 residues. The chain's CDR3 is CASSLSTNVNSPLHF. The CDR3 DNA reads as TGTGCCAGCAGCTTATCTACCAACGTAAATTCACCCCTCCACTTT.

The V call is TRBV6-5, the J call TRBJ2-7; 9 bases align to TRBD1. J gave up 1 base and V 8 bases, and 9 bases lay outside the gene matches. Germline V gives CDR1 MNHEY, CDR2 SVGAGI. CDR3 length equals 15 residues. The CDR3 spells CASHTGTGNSYEQYF. The CDR3 bases are TGTGCCAGCCATACCGGGACAGGGAATTCCTACGAGCAGTACTTC.

A note on this clone: An end of the junction differs from the germline gene, which may be a read error. The V gene is TRBV7-7, the J gene TRBJ2-3; no firm D call. Germline-derived CDR1 and CDR2 are SSHAT and FNYEAQ (reference sequence). This CDR3 region has 14 residues. CDR3 DNA: TGTGCTAGCAGCTTAGCACAGACCCCGGATACGCAGTATTTT. Its translation is CASSLAQTPDTQYF.

CDR3 DNA: TGCGCCAGCAGCTTGAGCAGGGCCGAGCAGTACTTC. Protein product: CASSLSRAEQYF. This chain connects TRBV5-1 to TRBJ2-7, with a weak D call TRBD1 (5 bases). Germline CDR1 SGHRS, CDR2 YFSETQ. V was clipped by 1 base and J by 6 bases, with 8 bases between them. The CDR3 runs to 12 residues.

This rearrangement joins TRBV4-1 to TRBJ2-5, with 14 positions matching TRBD2. The germline V gene has CDR1 MGHRA and CDR2 YSYEKL. V lost 6 bases to trimming and J lost 4 bases; unmatched junction nucleotides: 7. The CDR3 consists of 16 residues. As DNA, the CDR3 is TGCGCCAGCAGTCCCGGACTAGCGGGGGGTAGAGAGACCCAGTACTTC. Protein product: CASSPGLAGGRETQYF.

This clone was seen at least ten times. J is TRBJ1-3 and V is TRBV5-1; D not certain. Germline V gene lookup returns CDR1 SGHRS and CDR2 YFSETQ. The V and J ends lost 5 bases and 0 bases respectively, with 9 bases between them. This CDR3 has 14 residues. Written as DNA, the CDR3 is TGCGCCAGCAGGGCCTCTTCCTCTGGAAACACCATATATTTT. As protein: CASRASSSGNTIYF.

CDR3: CASSLSGGGSYGYTF. The CDR3 nucleotides read TGTGCCAGCAGCTTAAGCGGTGGCGGCTCTTATGGCTACACCTTC. The rearrangement links TRBV7-3 to TRBJ1-2; D unresolved. V dropped 1 base and J dropped 5 bases, with 14 bases sitting between them. The CDR3 runs to 15 residues. The germline V gene encodes CDR1 SGHTA and CDR2 FQGTGA.

The CDR3, as DNA: TGTGCCAGCAGCTCACTATCGCACGAGACCCAGTACTTC. It yields the protein CASSSLSHETQYF. The chain uses TRBV11-3 and TRBJ2-5; D call uncertain. The germline CDR1 and CDR2 sequences are SGHNT and YENEEA. The V gene lost 4 bases and the J gene lost 5 bases, with 11 bases spanning the gap. There are 13 residues in the CDR3.

This chain uses TRBV21-1 with TRBJ2-7; TRBD2, the table's D call, was not compared with the DNA. TRBV21-1 is a recognized pseudogene. This CDR3 is 14 amino acids long. CDR3 sequence reads: CASSKGGGSAEQYF. The CDR3 DNA reads TGTGCCAGCAGCAAAGGGGGGGGATCTGCCGAGCAGTACTTC.

The sample holds a few counts of this clone. Other DNA sequences in this sample translate to the same CDR3. The chain couples TRBV19 to TRBJ1-5; the match to TRBD1 covers 7 bases. Germline V CDR1 and CDR2: LNHDA, SQIVND (reference sequence). This CDR3 is 16 amino acids long. Trimming cost V 3 bases and J 2 bases; bases outside gene matches: 7. DNA for the CDR3: TGTGCCAGTAGTATTCTCGGAGGGGGCGGCAATCAGCCCCAGCATTTT. Translating it yields CASSILGGGGNQPQHF.

This rearrangement joins TRBV4-2 to TRBJ2-4; D gene uncertain. The CDR3 contains 16 residues. V was shortened by 1 base and J by 3 bases, with 13 bases between the two germline ends. Per germline, CDR1 LGHNA and CDR2 YNFKEQ. This chain's CDR3 is CASSQVSKNGKNIQYF. In DNA form, the CDR3 reads TGTGCCAGCAGCCAAGTCTCCAAGAACGGCAAAAACATTCAGTACTTC.

The chain has TRBV10-3 and TRBJ2-7; the match to TRBD1 covers 7 bases. The germline CDR1 and CDR2 sequences are ENHRY and SYGVKD. CDR3 size: 14 residues. V dropped 7 bases and J dropped 0; count of bases not matched to a gene: 6. Here the CDR3 DNA reads TGTGCCATCACCAGGACAGGTGACTCCTACGAGCAGTACTTC. Amino acids: CAITRTGDSYEQYF.

With respect to this clone: The sample has other DNA sequences that encode this CDR3 too. The chain has TRBV5-1 and TRBJ2-1; TRBD2 matches 8 bases. After removal of 4 bases from V and 0 bases from J, the junction contained 3 bases not matched to a gene. Germline lookup yields CDR1 SGHRS and CDR2 YFSETQ. The CDR3 spans 15 residues. The CDR3 is CASSPGLVSYNEQFF. CDR3 coding DNA: TGCGCCAGCAGCCCGGGACTAGTCTCCTACAATGAGCAGTTCTTC.

The rearrangement joins TRBV2 to TRBJ1-2; TRBD1 might be the D (6 bases). CDR1 and CDR2 from the germline V gene are SNHLY and FYNNEI. Trimming left V 3 bases short and J 4 bases short, with 9 bases between. This CDR3 spans 13 amino acids. The CDR3 region has the DNA TGTGCCAGCAGTGATCCGGACAGCTATGGCTACACCTTC. As protein: CASSDPDSYGYTF.

The chain has TRBV5-6 and TRBJ2-7, with D tentatively TRBD2 (6 bases). CDR1 and CDR2 from the germline V gene are SGHDT and YYEEEE. This CDR3 has 14 amino acids. Trimming shortened V by 0 bases and J by 3 bases, and 10 bases separated the two germline ends. The CDR3 sequence: CASSLVGGGYEQYF. DNA of the CDR3: TGTGCCAGCAGCTTGGTCGGGGGAGGCTACGAGCAGTACTTC.

This clone has just a few counts. The gene calls are TRBV10-2 and TRBJ1-4; 9 bases fit TRBD1. Trimming took 4 bases from V and 7 from J; bases not matched to a gene: 1. Germline V gene lookup returns CDR1 WSHSY and CDR2 SAAADI. The CDR3 has 13 residues. CDR3 DNA: TGCGCCAGCAGTGGGGACAGGGCTGAAAAACTGTTTTTT. It yields the protein CASSGDRAEKLFF.

This clone was detected only once. CDR3 sequence (DNA): TGTGCCAGCAGCCCACAGGGCTCTGGAAACACCATATATTTT. This encodes CASSPQGSGNTIYF. The rearrangement joins TRBV7-6 to TRBJ1-3, with D perhaps TRBD1 (6 bases). The V gene's germline CDR1 is SGHVS and CDR2 FNYEAQ. Between the trimmed V and J ends, which lost 5 bases and 0 bases, there was a span of 8 bases. The CDR3 has 14 residues. Supplemented by reference TRBV7-6 and TRBJ1-3, the full variable domain reads GAGVSQSPRYKVTKRGQDVALRCDPISGHVSLYWYRQALGQGPEFLTYFNYEAQQDKSGLPNDRFSAERPEGSISTLTIQRTEQRDSAMYRCASSPQGSGNTIYFGEGSWLTVV.

The table lists this clone with a count of one. The chain couples TRBV5-8 to TRBJ2-7; D not resolved. The germline gives CDR1 SGHTS, CDR2 YDEGEE. This CDR3 has 12 amino acids. Trimming took 2 bases from V and 4 from J, leaving 7 bases between them. The CDR3 region has the DNA TGTGCCAGCAGCTTCGATCGGTACGAGCAGTACTTC. Protein: CASSFDRYEQYF.

This chain connects TRBV19 to TRBJ2-3; D possibly corresponds to TRBD1 (6 bases). The CDR3 covers 14 residues. The V and J ends lost 4 bases and 3 bases respectively, with 11 bases between them. Per germline, CDR1 LNHDA and CDR2 SQIVND (reference sequence). The CDR3 here is CASSTRGRTDTQYF. The DNA for the CDR3 is TGTGCCAGTAGTACCAGGGGCAGAACAGATACGCAGTATTTT.